The present TCR beta chain was sequenced within a study of read filtering for tumor transcriptome and immune sequencing. The overall study: Mean patient age was approximately 66 years, range roughly 40 to 85; 16 to 20 male, around 15 female. R-ISS stage counts were under ten for I, roughly 16 for II, 6 or 7 for III. Overall study findings and caveats: This fraction held mixed bone marrow immune cells after CD138-negative sorting.

In germline, CDR1 is MGHDK, CDR2 SYGVNS. V was pared by 5 bases and J by 1 base, with 6 bases of the junction left unmatched. The length of the CDR3 is 17 residues. This clonotype was found many times. The antigen remains undetermined. The library was built from around 400 ng RNA with molecular barcoded adaptors for alpha/delta and beta/gamma chains. TCRdb processed the reads anew with MiXCR; each CDR3 protein has one entry. The sample shows tens of thousands of distinct CDR3 sequences, over 11% of them seen only once. Sequences were obtained from a population of CD138-negative cells sorted from bone marrow. The rearrangement joins TRBV25-1 to TRBJ2-6, with 9 bases that match TRBD1. The TCR comes from a donor aged 40 or older with multiple myeloma. The CDR3 region is CASSFPGQGSGANVLTF. In DNA form, the CDR3 reads TGTGCCAGCAGTTTTCCGGGACAGGGATCTGGGGCCAACGTCCTGACTTTC. Combining the CDR3 with reference TRBV25-1 and TRBJ2-6 gives the whole variable domain EADIYQTPRYLVIGTGKKITLECSQTMGHDKMYWYQQDPGMELHLIHYSYGVNSTEKGDLSSESTVSRIRTEHFPLTLESARPSHTSQYLCASSFPGQGSGANVLTFGAGSRLTVL.